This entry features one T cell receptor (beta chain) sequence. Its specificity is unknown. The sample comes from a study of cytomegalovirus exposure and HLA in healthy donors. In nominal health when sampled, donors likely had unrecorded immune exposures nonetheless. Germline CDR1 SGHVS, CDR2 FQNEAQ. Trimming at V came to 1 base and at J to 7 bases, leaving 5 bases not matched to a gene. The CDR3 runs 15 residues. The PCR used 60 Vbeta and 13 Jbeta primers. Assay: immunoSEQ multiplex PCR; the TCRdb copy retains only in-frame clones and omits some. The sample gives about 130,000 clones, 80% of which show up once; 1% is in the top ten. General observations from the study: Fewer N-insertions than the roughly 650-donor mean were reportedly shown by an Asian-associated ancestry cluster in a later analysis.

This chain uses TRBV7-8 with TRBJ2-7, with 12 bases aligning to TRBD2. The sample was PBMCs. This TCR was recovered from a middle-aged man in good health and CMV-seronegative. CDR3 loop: CASSLGTSGMGEQYF. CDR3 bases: TGTGCCAGCAGCTTAGGGACTAGCGGGATGGGGGAGCAGTACTTC.